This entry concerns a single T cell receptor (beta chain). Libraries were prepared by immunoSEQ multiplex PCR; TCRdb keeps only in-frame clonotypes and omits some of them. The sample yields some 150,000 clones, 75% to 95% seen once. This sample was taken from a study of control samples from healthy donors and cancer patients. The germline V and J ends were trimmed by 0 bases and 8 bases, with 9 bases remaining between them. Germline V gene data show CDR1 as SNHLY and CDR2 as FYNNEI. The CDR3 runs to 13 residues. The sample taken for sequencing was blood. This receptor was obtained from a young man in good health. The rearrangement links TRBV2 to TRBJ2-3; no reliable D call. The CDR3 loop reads CASSEAGKVTQYF. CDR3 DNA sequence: TGTGCCAGCAGTGAAGCGGGGAAAGTTACGCAGTATTTT.